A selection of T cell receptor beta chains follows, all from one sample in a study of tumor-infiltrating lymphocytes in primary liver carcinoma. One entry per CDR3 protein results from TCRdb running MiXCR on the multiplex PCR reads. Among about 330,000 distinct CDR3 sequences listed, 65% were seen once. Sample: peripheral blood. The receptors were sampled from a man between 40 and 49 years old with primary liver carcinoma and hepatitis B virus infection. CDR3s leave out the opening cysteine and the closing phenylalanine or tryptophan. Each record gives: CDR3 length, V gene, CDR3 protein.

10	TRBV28	ASSLKAYEQY
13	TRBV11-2	TSSLGTGDYNEQF
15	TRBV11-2	ASSLDFGQLINYGYT
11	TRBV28	ASAVLNTGELF
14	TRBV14	ASSQHMTGGKYGYT
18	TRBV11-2	ASSLGCVWTGSPDTDTQY
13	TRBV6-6	ASSYVGHAQETQY
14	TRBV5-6	ASSFLDRGMNTEAF
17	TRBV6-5	VSSRSLAGVPTSSYEQY
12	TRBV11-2	TSNLGATHNEQF
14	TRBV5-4	ASSLFQDRGRETQY
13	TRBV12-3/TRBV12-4	VSTPSRSGANVLT
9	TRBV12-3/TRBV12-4	ASSSSETQY
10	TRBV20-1	SVPAELGRQF
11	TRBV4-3	ASSHLKTGELF
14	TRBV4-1	ASSPAGQQLDGVLN